Described below is a single TCR beta chain sequence and its context. CDR1 and CDR2 (germline): MNHEY, SMNVEV (reference sequence). The CDR3 totals 15 residues. V dropped 6 bases and J dropped 4; count of bases not matched to a gene: 6. This entry is derived from a study of blood T cells in healthy people across ages. Across the whole study: When template switching was applied, about one barcoded beta molecule was captured per two T cells.

In terms of origin and age, donors were healthy Caucasian individuals from Russia aged about 6 to 90. At least 7 million PBMCs were isolated per sample. Sample-barcoded 5' priming and a J-beta primer mix drove a second PCR of 7 to 11 cycles. Every cDNA molecule bore a tag from a template-switch adaptor containing 12 random nucleotides. MiXCR, applied by TCRdb to the 5' RACE reads, yields one record per CDR3 protein. The sample gives about 1.6 million distinct CDR3 sequences, roughly a third of which show up once; roughly 12% is in the top ten. The TCR was taken from a woman younger than 45 in good health. The V call is TRBV27, the J call TRBJ2-3; 11 bases line up with TRBD2. Sequencing input: blood. This chain's CDR3 is CASRTGTSGSDTQYF. Here the CDR3 DNA reads TGTGCCAGCAGGACCGGGACTAGCGGATCAGATACGCAGTATTTT.